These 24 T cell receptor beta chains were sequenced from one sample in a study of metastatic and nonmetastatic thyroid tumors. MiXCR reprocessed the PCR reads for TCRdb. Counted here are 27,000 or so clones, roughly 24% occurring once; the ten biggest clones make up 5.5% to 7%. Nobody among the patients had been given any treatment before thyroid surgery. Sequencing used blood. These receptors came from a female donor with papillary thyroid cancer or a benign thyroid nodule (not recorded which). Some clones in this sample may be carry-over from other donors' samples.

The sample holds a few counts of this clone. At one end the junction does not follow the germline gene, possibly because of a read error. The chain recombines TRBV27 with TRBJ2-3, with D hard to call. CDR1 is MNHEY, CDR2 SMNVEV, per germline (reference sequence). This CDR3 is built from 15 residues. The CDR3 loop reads CASSTWFGVLDTKYF. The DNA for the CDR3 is TGTGCCAGCAGCACATGGTTCGGAGTTTTAGATACGAAGTATTTT.

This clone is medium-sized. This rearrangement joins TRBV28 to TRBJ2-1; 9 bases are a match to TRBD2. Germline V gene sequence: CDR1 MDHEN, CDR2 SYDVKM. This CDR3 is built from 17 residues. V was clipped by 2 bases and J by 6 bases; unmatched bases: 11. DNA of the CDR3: TGTGCCAGCAGTTTAGCCAGTAGCGGGAGTAGGGGCAATGAGCAGTTCTTC. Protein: CASSLASSGSRGNEQFF. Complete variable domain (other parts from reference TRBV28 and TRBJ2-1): DVKVTQSSRYLVKRTGEKVFLECVQDMDHENMFWYRQDPGLGLRLIYFSYDVKMKEKGDIPEGYSVSREKKERFSLILESASTNQTSMYLCASSLASSGSRGNEQFFGPGTRLTVL.

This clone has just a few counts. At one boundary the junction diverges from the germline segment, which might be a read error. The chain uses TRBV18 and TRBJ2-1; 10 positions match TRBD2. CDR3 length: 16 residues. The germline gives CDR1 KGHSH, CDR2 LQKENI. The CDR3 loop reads CASSPTLAGGYNERFF. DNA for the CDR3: TGTGCCAGCTCACCGACGTTAGCGGGAGGATACAATGAGCGGTTCTTC.

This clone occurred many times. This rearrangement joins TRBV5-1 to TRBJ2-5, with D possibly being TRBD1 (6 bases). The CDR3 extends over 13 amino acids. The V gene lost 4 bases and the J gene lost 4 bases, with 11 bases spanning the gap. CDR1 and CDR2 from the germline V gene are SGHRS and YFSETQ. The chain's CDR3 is CASSAYRVETQYF. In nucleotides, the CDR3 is TGCGCCAGCAGCGCCTACAGGGTAGAGACCCAGTACTTC.

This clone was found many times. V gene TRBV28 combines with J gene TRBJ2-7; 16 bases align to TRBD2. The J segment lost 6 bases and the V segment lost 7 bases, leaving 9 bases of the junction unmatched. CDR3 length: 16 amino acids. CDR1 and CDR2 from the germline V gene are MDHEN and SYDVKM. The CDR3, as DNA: TGTGCCAGCATCAGCGGGACTAGCGGGAGGGTGGGCGAGCAGTACTTC. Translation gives CASISGTSGRVGEQYF.

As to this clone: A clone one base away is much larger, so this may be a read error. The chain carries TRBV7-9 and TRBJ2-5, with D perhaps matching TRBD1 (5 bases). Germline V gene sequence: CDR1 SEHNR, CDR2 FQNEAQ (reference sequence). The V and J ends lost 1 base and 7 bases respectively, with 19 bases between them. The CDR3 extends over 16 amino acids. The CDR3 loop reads CASSLGGHGAPGTQYF. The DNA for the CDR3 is TGTGCCAGCAGCTTAGGTGGACATGGGGCCCCCGGGACCCAGTACTTC.

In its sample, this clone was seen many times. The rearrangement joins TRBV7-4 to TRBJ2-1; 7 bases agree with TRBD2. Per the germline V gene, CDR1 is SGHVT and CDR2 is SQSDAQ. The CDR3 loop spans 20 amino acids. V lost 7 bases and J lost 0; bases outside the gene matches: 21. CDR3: CASTRTKRGADLRSYNEQFF. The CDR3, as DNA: TGTGCCAGCACCCGGACAAAGCGGGGAGCCGATTTACGCTCCTACAATGAGCAGTTCTTC.

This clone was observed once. For the CDR3, the DNA is TGTGCCTGGAGTGAGGCTGACTCCTACAATGAGCAGTTCTTC. Encoded protein: CAWSEADSYNEQFF. The chain combines TRBV30 with TRBJ2-1; D is undetermined. CDR1 is GTSNPN and CDR2 is SVGIG in the germline V gene (reference sequence). This CDR3 is built from 14 residues. The V and J ends lost 1 base and 0 bases respectively, with 7 bases between them.

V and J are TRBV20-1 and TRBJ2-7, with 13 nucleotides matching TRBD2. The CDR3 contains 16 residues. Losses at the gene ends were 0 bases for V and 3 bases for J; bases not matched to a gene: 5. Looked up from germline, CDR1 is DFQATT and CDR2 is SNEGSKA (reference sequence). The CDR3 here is CSARELAGGPFYEQYF. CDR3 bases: TGCAGTGCTAGAGAACTAGCGGGGGGGCCCTTCTACGAGCAGTACTTC.

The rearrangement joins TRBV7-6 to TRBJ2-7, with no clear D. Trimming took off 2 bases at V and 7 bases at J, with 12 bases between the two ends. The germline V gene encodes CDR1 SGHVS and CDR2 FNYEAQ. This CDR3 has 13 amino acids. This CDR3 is CASSLRDSVEQYF. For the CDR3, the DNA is TGTGCCAGCAGCTTACGTGATTCGGTGGAGCAGTACTTC.

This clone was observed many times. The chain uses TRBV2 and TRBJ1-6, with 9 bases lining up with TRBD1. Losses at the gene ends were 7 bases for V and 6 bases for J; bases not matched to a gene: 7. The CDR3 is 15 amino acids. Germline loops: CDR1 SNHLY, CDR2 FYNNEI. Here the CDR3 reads CASTEPGQGNSPLHF. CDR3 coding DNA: TGTGCCAGCACCGAACCGGGACAGGGTAATTCACCCCTCCACTTT. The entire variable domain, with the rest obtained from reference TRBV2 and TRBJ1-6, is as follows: EPEVTQTPSHQVTQMGQEVILRCVPISNHLYFYWYRQILGQKVEFLVSFYNNEISEKSEIFDDQFSVERPDGSNFTLKIRSTKLEDSAMYFCASTEPGQGNSPLHFGNGTRLTVT.

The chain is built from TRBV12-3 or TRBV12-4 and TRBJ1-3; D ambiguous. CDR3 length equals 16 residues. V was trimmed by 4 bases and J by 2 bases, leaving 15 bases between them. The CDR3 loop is CASSSPWMIPGNTIYF. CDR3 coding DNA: TGTGCCAGCAGTTCGCCATGGATGATCCCTGGAAACACCATATATTTT.

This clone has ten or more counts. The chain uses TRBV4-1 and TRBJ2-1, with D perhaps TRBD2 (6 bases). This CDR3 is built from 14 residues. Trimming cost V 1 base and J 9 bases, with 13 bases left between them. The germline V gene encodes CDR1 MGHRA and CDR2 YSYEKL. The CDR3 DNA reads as TGCGCCAGCAGCCAAGTAGGCGGGGTCCGTGAGCAGTTCTTC. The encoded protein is CASSQVGGVREQFF.

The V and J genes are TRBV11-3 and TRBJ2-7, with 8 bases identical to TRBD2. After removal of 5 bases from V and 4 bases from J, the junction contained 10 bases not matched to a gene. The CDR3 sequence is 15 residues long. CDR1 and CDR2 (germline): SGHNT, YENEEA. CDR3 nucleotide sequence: TGTGCCAGCAGCCCTAGCGGGCTTGGGTGTTACGAGCAGTACTTC. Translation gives CASSPSGLGCYEQYF.

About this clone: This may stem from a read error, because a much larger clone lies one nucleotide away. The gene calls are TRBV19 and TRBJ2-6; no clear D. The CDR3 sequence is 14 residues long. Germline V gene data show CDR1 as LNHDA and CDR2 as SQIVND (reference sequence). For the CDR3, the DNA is TGTGCCATTAGTATGGTCTCTGGGGCCAACGTCCTGACTTTC. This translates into CAISMVSGANVLTF.

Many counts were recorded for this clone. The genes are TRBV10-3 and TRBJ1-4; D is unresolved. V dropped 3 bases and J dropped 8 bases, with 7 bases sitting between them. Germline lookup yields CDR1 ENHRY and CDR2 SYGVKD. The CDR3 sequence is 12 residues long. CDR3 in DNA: TGTGCCATCAGTGACAAGAGAGAAAAACTGTTTTTT. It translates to CAISDKREKLFF.

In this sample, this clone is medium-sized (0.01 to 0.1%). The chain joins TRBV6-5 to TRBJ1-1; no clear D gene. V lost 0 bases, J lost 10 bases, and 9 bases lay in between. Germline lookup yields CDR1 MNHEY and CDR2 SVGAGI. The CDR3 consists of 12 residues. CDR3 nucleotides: TGTGCCAGCAGTTACTCGAATCTGCGAGCTTTCTTT. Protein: CASSYSNLRAFF.

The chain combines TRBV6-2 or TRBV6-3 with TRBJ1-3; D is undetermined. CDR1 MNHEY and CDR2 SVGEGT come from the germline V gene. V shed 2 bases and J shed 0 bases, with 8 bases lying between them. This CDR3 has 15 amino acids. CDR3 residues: CASSYVESSGNTIYF. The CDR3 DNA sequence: TGTGCCAGCAGTTACGTCGAGAGCTCTGGAAACACCATATATTTT.

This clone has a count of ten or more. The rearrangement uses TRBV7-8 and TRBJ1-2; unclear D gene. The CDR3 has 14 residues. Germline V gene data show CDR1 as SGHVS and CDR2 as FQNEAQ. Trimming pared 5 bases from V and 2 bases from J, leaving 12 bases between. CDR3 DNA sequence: TGTGCCAGCAGCCCCCGGACGGGAAACTATGGCTACACCTTC. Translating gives CASSPRTGNYGYTF.

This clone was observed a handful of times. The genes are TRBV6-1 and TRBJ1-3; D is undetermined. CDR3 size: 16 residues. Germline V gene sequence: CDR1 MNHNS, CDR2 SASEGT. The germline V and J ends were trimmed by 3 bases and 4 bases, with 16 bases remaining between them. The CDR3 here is CASSDSRNMRGNTIYF. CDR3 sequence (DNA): TGTGCCAGCAGTGATTCCCGTAACATGAGGGGAAACACCATATATTTT.

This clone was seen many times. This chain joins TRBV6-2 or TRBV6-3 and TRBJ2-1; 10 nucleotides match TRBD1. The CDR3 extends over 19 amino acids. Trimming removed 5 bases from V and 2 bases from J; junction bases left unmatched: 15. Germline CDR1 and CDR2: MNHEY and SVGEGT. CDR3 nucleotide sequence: TGTGCCAGCAGTCTCACCGGGACAGGGGTTAGAATCGCCTACAATGAGCAGTTCTTC. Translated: CASSLTGTGVRIAYNEQFF.

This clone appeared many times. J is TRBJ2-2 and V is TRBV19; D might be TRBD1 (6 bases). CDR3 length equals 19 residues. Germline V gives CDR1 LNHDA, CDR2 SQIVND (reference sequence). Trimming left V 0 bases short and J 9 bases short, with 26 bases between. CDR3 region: CASSIDLRTAASRARELFF. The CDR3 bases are TGTGCCAGTAGTATAGATCTGAGGACAGCAGCATCACGGGCCCGGGAGCTGTTTTTT.

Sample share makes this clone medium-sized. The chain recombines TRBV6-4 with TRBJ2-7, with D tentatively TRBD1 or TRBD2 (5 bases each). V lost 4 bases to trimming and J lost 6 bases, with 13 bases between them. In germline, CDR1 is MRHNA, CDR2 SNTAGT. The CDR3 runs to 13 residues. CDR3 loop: CASSASEGSEQYF. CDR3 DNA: TGTGCCAGCAGTGCAAGTGAGGGGAGCGAGCAGTACTTC.

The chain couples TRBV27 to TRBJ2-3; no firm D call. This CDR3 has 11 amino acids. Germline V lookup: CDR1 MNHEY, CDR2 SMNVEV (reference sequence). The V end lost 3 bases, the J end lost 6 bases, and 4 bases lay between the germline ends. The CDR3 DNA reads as TGTGCCAGCAGTTTGGGGGATACGCAGTATTTT. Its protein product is CASSLGDTQYF.